What follows are 15 T cell receptor beta chains derived from one specimen sequenced in a study of Ad26.COV2.S vaccination and SARS-CoV-2 variants. Regarding treatment: around 19 received Ad26.COV2.S at low or high dose, single or two shots; 5 received placebo; per-sample allocation not given. After the first vaccine or placebo injection, samples were drawn on day 63. TCRdb's table, derived via immunoSEQ multiplex PCR, lists solely in-frame clones and lacks some. Here the sample spans around 340,000 clones, around 89% being singletons. The sequences come from peripheral blood, collected in a trial of Ad26.COV2.S vaccine versus placebo. The receptor source for this set is a person aged 18-60 years who received the Ad26.COV2.S COVID-19 vaccine or a placebo.

The chain links TRBV27 to TRBJ1-1; possible D gene TRBD1, 5 bases. Deletions cut 1 base from V and 4 bases from J, with 10 bases between. The CDR3 is made up of 14 amino acids. Looked up from germline, CDR1 is MNHEY and CDR2 is SMNVEV (reference sequence). The chain's CDR3 is CASSLLAGTTEAFF. DNA for the CDR3: TGTGCCAGCAGTTTATTAGCTGGGACCACTGAAGCTTTCTTT.

V and J are TRBV19 and TRBJ2-1, with TRBD2 matching over 10 bases. The germline gives CDR1 LNHDA, CDR2 SQIVND (reference sequence). This CDR3 comprises 16 residues. V gave up 5 bases and J gave up 4 bases; unmatched junction bases: 8. The CDR3 protein is CASSLTERGGYNEQFF. DNA for the CDR3: TGTGCCAGTAGTTTAACAGAGCGGGGGGGATACAATGAGCAGTTCTTC.

The V gene is TRBV27, the J gene TRBJ2-1; a possible D gene is TRBD1 (6 bases). V lost 5 bases to trimming and J lost 10 bases, with 21 bases between them. Germline V gives CDR1 MNHEY, CDR2 SMNVEV (reference sequence). The CDR3 consists of 15 residues. DNA for the CDR3: TGTGCCAGCAGTACCTGGACAGACCTCGAAGGGGAGCAGTTCTTC. The encoded protein is CASSTWTDLEGEQFF.

The chain links TRBV7-9 to TRBJ2-1, with D perhaps TRBD1 (6 bases). From germline, CDR1 is SEHNR and CDR2 FQNEAQ (reference sequence). V gave up 5 bases and J gave up 4 bases, with 12 bases separating them. The CDR3 extends over 14 amino acids. The CDR3: CASSASTGYNEQFF. In DNA, the CDR3 is TGTGCCAGCAGCGCATCAACAGGGTACAATGAGCAGTTCTTC.

The rearrangement uses TRBV24-1 and TRBJ2-3; TRBD1 matches at 7 bases. This CDR3 has 16 residues. The trim removed 3 bases at V and 4 bases at J, leaving 9 bases unmatched. In germline, CDR1 is KGHDR, CDR2 SFDVKD. CDR3 coding DNA: TGTGCCACCAGTGATGGTGAGAGGGGGCAGGCAGATACGCAGTATTTT. It codes for CATSDGERGQADTQYF.

The V gene is TRBV28, the J gene TRBJ2-3, with D possibly being TRBD1 (5 bases). Germline V CDR1 and CDR2: MDHEN, SYDVKM. V was trimmed by 2 bases and J by 9 bases, leaving 15 bases between them. CDR3 length equals 14 residues. The DNA of the CDR3 is TGTGCCAGCAGTTTACCCCAGCAGGGCAGGACGCAGTATTTT. Amino acids: CASSLPQQGRTQYF.

This chain links TRBV3-1 (or the pseudogene TRBV3-2) with TRBJ2-3, with D maybe TRBD1 (5 bases). This CDR3 is built from 15 residues. Per germline, CDR1 LGHDT and CDR2 YNNKEL (reference sequence). Trimming left V 1 base short and J 2 bases short, with 10 bases between. CDR3 DNA: TGTGCCAGCAGCCAAGCTACAGGACACACAGATACGCAGTATTTT. Its translation: CASSQATGHTDTQYF.

This clone was picked up one time. The chain combines TRBV7-9 with TRBJ2-2; a possible D gene is TRBD2 (6 bases). Looked up from germline, CDR1 is SEHNR and CDR2 is FQNEAQ (reference sequence). V dropped 5 bases and J dropped 2 bases, with 15 bases sitting between them. The CDR3 consists of 16 residues. The CDR3 nucleotides read TGTGCCAGCAGCCCTTGGGGAGGAGAAAACACCGGGGAGCTGTTTTTT. This gives the protein CASSPWGGENTGELFF.

The J gene is TRBJ2-1, the V gene TRBV4-1; 7 bases line up with TRBD2. From germline, CDR1 is MGHRA and CDR2 YSYEKL. V was pared by 0 bases and J by 3 bases, with 5 bases of the junction left unmatched. This CDR3 is 16 amino acids long. The CDR3 protein is CASSQDYLADYNEQFF. For the CDR3, the DNA is TGCGCCAGCAGCCAAGATTATCTAGCGGACTACAATGAGCAGTTCTTC.

The J gene is TRBJ1-5, the V gene TRBV30; the D is unclear. Germline assignment: CDR1 GTSNPN and CDR2 SVGIG (reference sequence). This CDR3 contains 13 residues. V was shortened by 5 bases and J by 4 bases, with 12 bases between the two germline ends. The CDR3 region has the DNA TGTGCCTGGGATAAAGGGAGGAATCAGCCCCAGCATTTT. Translation gives CAWDKGRNQPQHF. Full variable domain (remainder filled in from reference TRBV30 and TRBJ1-5): SQTIHQWPATLVQPVGSPLSLECTVEGTSNPNLYWYRQAAGRGLQLLFYSVGIGQISSEVPQNLSASRPQDRQFILSSKKLLLSDSGFYLCAWDKGRNQPQHFGDGTRLSIL.

J is TRBJ1-2 and V is TRBV4-3; no reliable D call. This CDR3 comprises 14 residues. Looked up from germline, CDR1 is LGHNA and CDR2 is YSLEER. Trimming removed 0 bases from V and 8 bases from J, with 13 bases in between. CDR3 in amino acids: CASSQEATLPGYTF. The CDR3 DNA is TGCGCCAGCAGCCAAGAAGCAACACTTCCGGGCTACACCTTC.

V usage is TRBV10-3 and J usage is TRBJ1-1; no reliable D call. Germline assignment: CDR1 ENHRY and CDR2 SYGVKD. V lost 8 bases and J lost 5, with 15 bases in between. This CDR3 spans 13 amino acids. The CDR3 spells CAIATGGGTEAFF. CDR3 sequence (DNA): TGTGCCATCGCGACCGGAGGAGGGACTGAAGCTTTCTTT.

This sequence joins TRBV9 and TRBJ1-4; D unclear. Deletions cut 0 bases from V and 0 bases from J, with 12 bases between. The CDR3 extends over 17 amino acids. CDR1 is SGDLS, CDR2 YYNGEE, per germline. The CDR3 coding sequence is TGTGCCAGCAGCGTAGGATCCGGCGGACCAACTAATGAAAAACTGTTTTTT. This gives the protein CASSVGSGGPTNEKLFF.

The gene calls are TRBV30 and TRBJ2-7; D is uncertain. This CDR3 region has 13 residues. Trimming removed 2 bases at V and 1 base at J, with 9 bases between. Per germline, CDR1 GTSNPN and CDR2 SVGIG (reference sequence). The CDR3 DNA follows: TGTGCCTGGAGTACGGACGGATCCTACGAGCAGTACTTC. Protein sequence: CAWSTDGSYEQYF.

The chain uses TRBV29-1 and TRBJ1-1; a possible D gene is TRBD1 (5 bases). Trimming stripped 4 bases from V and 3 bases from J, with 12 bases between. Germline V gives CDR1 SQVTM, CDR2 ANQGSEA. CDR3 length: 13 amino acids. The CDR3 reads CSVAAGGDTEAFF. CDR3 bases: TGCAGCGTTGCGGCCGGGGGGGACACTGAAGCTTTCTTT.